This entry concerns a single T cell receptor (beta chain). The antigen is not known. These data are taken from a study of cytomegalovirus exposure and HLA in healthy donors. Study-wide points: Further analysis was carried out later, and it showed several of the most significant clusters appearing linked to common viral pathogens. As a later analysis revealed, most CMV-associated TCR beta chains appeared HLA-restricted. Donor immune exposure was known only as CMV serostatus.

Vbeta (60) and Jbeta (13) primers were used in the PCR. The assay was immunoSEQ multiplex PCR, and TCRdb's table has in-frame clones only and misses some. The sample shows about 140,000 clones, 75% to 90% of them seen only once. This CDR3 is built from 17 residues. CDR1 is MGHRA, CDR2 YSYEKL, per germline. V lost 1 base to trimming and J lost 5 bases; unmatched junction nucleotides: 10. The clonotype originates from a female donor in good health and CMV-seronegative. The sample was PBMCs. J is TRBJ2-3 and V is TRBV4-1; 9 nucleotides align to TRBD1. This chain's CDR3 is CASSQVPGQGSVDTQYF. In DNA, the CDR3 is TGCGCCAGCAGCCAAGTACCGGGACAGGGATCCGTAGATACGCAGTATTTT.